These T cell receptor beta chains were read from a single sample in a study of Graves' ophthalmopathy and Graves' hyperthyroidism. TCRdb ran MiXCR on the multiplex PCR reads and lists one entry per CDR3 protein. The sample comprises 680,000 or so distinct CDR3 sequences, approximately 22% of which are singletons, and about 6.6% rests with the top ten. The sequenced material came from peripheral blood. The receptors here all came from a woman younger than 30 with stable Graves' hyperthyroidism. Some clones in this sample may be carry-over from other donors' samples. CDR3s include the opening cysteine and the closing phenylalanine or tryptophan. The order of the fields is clone size, D gene, J gene, V gene, CDR3 length, CDR3 DNA, CDR3 protein. A D gene is named only where the DNA matches it firmly. Size is stated for part of the rows, as once, few or many counts, or as a class when the clone is expanded.

abundance: many
d_gene: TRBD2
j_gene: TRBJ2-5
v_gene: TRBV27
len: 16
CDR3nt: TGTGCCAGCAGTCCCGCCCTCTCAGCGGGGGAAGAGACCCAGTACTTC
CDR3aa: CASSPALSAGEETQYF

abundance: -
d_gene: TRBD1
j_gene: TRBJ1-2
v_gene: TRBV6-2/TRBV6-3
len: 15
CDR3nt: TGTGCCAGCAGTTACAGGGGGCGGTCGATCTATGGCTACACCTTC
CDR3aa: CASSYRGRSIYGYTF

abundance: -
d_gene: -
j_gene: TRBJ1-3
v_gene: TRBV20-1
len: 14
CDR3nt: TGCAGTGCTAGAATGGGGGGCACTGGAAACACCATATATTTT
CDR3aa: CSARMGGTGNTIYF

abundance: -
d_gene: TRBD1
j_gene: TRBJ2-5
v_gene: TRBV20-1
len: 16
CDR3nt: TGCAGTGCTAGGGGGTCCGGGACAGGGGACCAAGAGACCCAGTACTTC
CDR3aa: CSARGSGTGDQETQYF

abundance: many
d_gene: TRBD1
j_gene: TRBJ1-2
v_gene: TRBV28
len: 13
CDR3nt: TGTGCCAGCAGTCAGCAGACAGGGGACGGCTACACCTTC
CDR3aa: CASSQQTGDGYTF

abundance: many
d_gene: TRBD1
j_gene: TRBJ2-7
v_gene: TRBV28
len: 14
CDR3nt: TGTGCCAGCAGGAGACAGGGATTGACCTACGAGCAGTACTTC
CDR3aa: CASRRQGLTYEQYF

abundance: many
d_gene: -
j_gene: TRBJ1-1
v_gene: TRBV25-1
len: 13
CDR3nt: TGTGCCAGCAGTGACAGGGGATCCACTGAAGCTTTCTTT
CDR3aa: CASSDRGSTEAFF

abundance: -
d_gene: TRBD1
j_gene: TRBJ2-2
v_gene: TRBV6-1
len: 15
CDR3nt: TGTGCCAGCAGTGAAGGACAGGGGGCACCCGGGGAGCTGTTTTTT
CDR3aa: CASSEGQGAPGELFF

abundance: many
d_gene: TRBD1
j_gene: TRBJ2-5
v_gene: TRBV7-3
len: 14
CDR3nt: TGTGCCAGCAGCCCAACCGGACAGGGCGAGACCCAGTACTTC
CDR3aa: CASSPTGQGETQYF

abundance: many
d_gene: -
j_gene: TRBJ1-1
v_gene: TRBV28
len: 13
CDR3nt: TGTGCCAGCAGTCTATCAGGACAGTCTGAAGCTTTCTTT
CDR3aa: CASSLSGQSEAFF

abundance: -
d_gene: -
j_gene: TRBJ1-1
v_gene: TRBV12-3/TRBV12-4
len: 14
CDR3nt: TGTGCCAGCACCCCGGGCTTGGCGAACACTGAAGCTTTCTTT
CDR3aa: CASTPGLANTEAFF

abundance: -
d_gene: TRBD1
j_gene: TRBJ1-2
v_gene: TRBV5-1
len: 13
CDR3nt: TGCGCCAGCAGCTTAACAACAGGGGATGGCTACACCTTC
CDR3aa: CASSLTTGDGYTF

abundance: many
d_gene: TRBD2
j_gene: TRBJ2-5
v_gene: TRBV2
len: 15
CDR3nt: TGTGCCAGCTCTCAAGGCCTAGCGGTCCCTGGGGCCCAGTACTTC
CDR3aa: CASSQGLAVPGAQYF

abundance: -
d_gene: -
j_gene: TRBJ1-3
v_gene: TRBV10-3
len: 14
CDR3nt: TGTGCCATCAGTGGCGGGATCCTTGGAAACACCATATATTTT
CDR3aa: CAISGGILGNTIYF

abundance: -
d_gene: TRBD2
j_gene: TRBJ2-5
v_gene: TRBV4-1
len: 15
CDR3nt: TGCGCCAGCAGCCAAGATCGGGTGGGGGGGAAGACCCAGTACTTC
CDR3aa: CASSQDRVGGKTQYF

abundance: few
d_gene: TRBD1
j_gene: TRBJ2-7
v_gene: TRBV12-3/TRBV12-4
len: 13
CDR3nt: TGTGCCAGCAGTTTAGAGGGGGCACACGAGCAGTACTTC
CDR3aa: CASSLEGAHEQYF

abundance: many
d_gene: -
j_gene: TRBJ1-3
v_gene: TRBV15
len: 15
CDR3nt: TGTGCCACCAGCTCCGCGGGGGGCAATTGGAACACCATATATTTT
CDR3aa: CATSSAGGNWNTIYF

abundance: -
d_gene: TRBD1
j_gene: TRBJ1-1
v_gene: TRBV6-1
len: 14
CDR3nt: TGTGCCAGCAGTGAGGGCGGGACAGCGAGTGAAGCTTTCTTT
CDR3aa: CASSEGGTASEAFF

abundance: many
d_gene: -
j_gene: TRBJ2-7
v_gene: TRBV11-2
len: 15
CDR3nt: TGTGCCAGCAGTAAGACAGGAGACCGATTTTACGAGCAGTACTTC
CDR3aa: CASSKTGDRFYEQYF

abundance: few
d_gene: TRBD1
j_gene: TRBJ2-7
v_gene: TRBV5-1
len: 17
CDR3nt: TGCGCCAGCAGCTTCTCCCCCCGGACAGGCCCTTCCTACGAGCAGTACTTC
CDR3aa: CASSFSPRTGPSYEQYF

abundance: many
d_gene: -
j_gene: TRBJ1-2
v_gene: TRBV20-1
len: 12
CDR3nt: TGCAGTGCTATCAAGGAGGACTATGGCTACACCTTC
CDR3aa: CSAIKEDYGYTF

abundance: few
d_gene: -
j_gene: TRBJ1-1
v_gene: TRBV9
len: 13
CDR3nt: TGTGCCAGCAGCGTAGGTCGCGGCCCTGAAGCTTTCTTT
CDR3aa: CASSVGRGPEAFF

abundance: many
d_gene: TRBD2
j_gene: TRBJ2-5
v_gene: TRBV15
len: 15
CDR3nt: TGTGCCACCGGACGTGAGCGGGGGCCTTGGGAGACCCAGTACTTC
CDR3aa: CATGRERGPWETQYF

abundance: many
d_gene: TRBD2
j_gene: TRBJ2-7
v_gene: TRBV4-1
len: 16
CDR3nt: TGCGCCAGCAGCCCAGGTATTGGACTAGCGGTTTACGAGCAGTACTTC
CDR3aa: CASSPGIGLAVYEQYF

abundance: -
d_gene: -
j_gene: TRBJ1-1
v_gene: TRBV10-3
len: 13
CDR3nt: TGTGCCATGCGACACGGCGGGAACACTGAAGCTTTCTTT
CDR3aa: CAMRHGGNTEAFF

abundance: -
d_gene: -
j_gene: TRBJ2-6
v_gene: TRBV13
len: 15
CDR3nt: TGTGCCAGCAGCTCACAGAGCTCTGGGGCCAACGTCCTGACTTTC
CDR3aa: CASSSQSSGANVLTF

abundance: -
d_gene: -
j_gene: TRBJ2-7
v_gene: TRBV12-3/TRBV12-4
len: 15
CDR3nt: TGTGCCAGCAGTCAGGGGGCGGGACTAGCCTACGAGCAGTACTTC
CDR3aa: CASSQGAGLAYEQYF

abundance: few
d_gene: -
j_gene: TRBJ1-2
v_gene: TRBV7-8
len: 13
CDR3nt: TGTGCCAGCAGCTTAGCTTTTTCTGAGGGCTACACCTTC
CDR3aa: CASSLAFSEGYTF

abundance: few
d_gene: -
j_gene: TRBJ1-1
v_gene: TRBV7-8
len: 15
CDR3nt: TGTGCCAGCAGCTTATGGGCCGGGCGCGATACTGAAGCTTTCTTT
CDR3aa: CASSLWAGRDTEAFF

abundance: -
d_gene: -
j_gene: TRBJ1-5
v_gene: TRBV6-1
len: 13
CDR3nt: TGTGCCAGCAGGACACTTCAGGGCCAGCCCCAGCATTTT
CDR3aa: CASRTLQGQPQHF

abundance: -
d_gene: TRBD1
j_gene: TRBJ2-5
v_gene: TRBV6-2/TRBV6-3
len: 16
CDR3nt: TGTGCCAGCAGTTCGTACTGGACAGGGGGGCAAGAGACCCAGTACTTC
CDR3aa: CASSSYWTGGQETQYF

abundance: -
d_gene: TRBD1
j_gene: TRBJ2-7
v_gene: TRBV7-8
len: 15
CDR3nt: TGTGCCAGCAGTCGGGGGACAGGCGACGGGTACGAGCAGTACTTC
CDR3aa: CASSRGTGDGYEQYF

abundance: many
d_gene: TRBD1
j_gene: TRBJ1-6
v_gene: TRBV27
len: 14
CDR3nt: TGTGCCAGCAGACCCGGGACAGCAAATTCACCCCTCCACTTT
CDR3aa: CASRPGTANSPLHF

abundance: many
d_gene: -
j_gene: TRBJ1-3
v_gene: TRBV19
len: 14
CDR3nt: TGTGCCAGTAGTATTCAAGTTACTGGAAACACCATATATTTT
CDR3aa: CASSIQVTGNTIYF

abundance: many
d_gene: -
j_gene: TRBJ1-3
v_gene: TRBV6-5
len: 14
CDR3nt: TGTGCCAGCAGCACAGAGGGACATGGAAACACCATATATTTT
CDR3aa: CASSTEGHGNTIYF

abundance: many
d_gene: -
j_gene: TRBJ1-1
v_gene: TRBV3-1
len: 16
CDR3nt: TGTGCCAGCAGCCAATTCCCTCGGTTGGAGAACACTGAAGCTTTCTTT
CDR3aa: CASSQFPRLENTEAFF

abundance: -
d_gene: -
j_gene: TRBJ2-5
v_gene: TRBV3-1
len: 16
CDR3nt: TGTGCCAGCAGCCGACGGGCTCTCGGCTTCCAAGAGACCCAGTACTTC
CDR3aa: CASSRRALGFQETQYF

abundance: many
d_gene: -
j_gene: TRBJ1-3
v_gene: TRBV28
len: 15
CDR3nt: TGTGCCAGCAGTTCCGACTCCAGGGCAGGAAACACCATATATTTT
CDR3aa: CASSSDSRAGNTIYF

abundance: few
d_gene: TRBD1
j_gene: TRBJ1-6
v_gene: TRBV11-1
len: 16
CDR3nt: TGTGCCAGCAGCTTCGGACAGGGATGGAAGAATTCACCCCTCCACTTT
CDR3aa: CASSFGQGWKNSPLHF

abundance: many
d_gene: -
j_gene: TRBJ1-2
v_gene: TRBV7-9
len: 15
CDR3nt: TGTGCCAGCAGCTTAGAACGGGGGCCGGGGTATGGCTACACCTTC
CDR3aa: CASSLERGPGYGYTF

abundance: many
d_gene: TRBD1
j_gene: TRBJ2-6
v_gene: TRBV6-5
len: 14
CDR3nt: TGTGCCAGCAGCTGGCTCGGGACAGCGAACCTCCTGACTTTC
CDR3aa: CASSWLGTANLLTF

abundance: many
d_gene: -
j_gene: TRBJ2-3
v_gene: TRBV12-3/TRBV12-4
len: 14
CDR3nt: TGTGCCAGCAGTCCCCGGGGAGCACCCGATACGCAGTATTTT
CDR3aa: CASSPRGAPDTQYF

abundance: many
d_gene: -
j_gene: TRBJ1-2
v_gene: TRBV6-1
len: 13
CDR3nt: TGTGCCAGCCGGAGACAAACCAACTATGGCTACACCTTC
CDR3aa: CASRRQTNYGYTF

abundance: -
d_gene: -
j_gene: TRBJ1-2
v_gene: TRBV12-3/TRBV12-4
len: 13
CDR3nt: TGTGCCAGCAGAAAGGGGGGGCTAGGTGGCTGCACCTTC
CDR3aa: CASRKGGLGGCTF

abundance: once
d_gene: -
j_gene: TRBJ2-7
v_gene: TRBV5-5
len: 15
CDR3nt: TGTGCCAGCAGCTTGGGGGGTATCGGGCCCTACGAGCAGTACTTC
CDR3aa: CASSLGGIGPYEQYF

abundance: -
d_gene: -
j_gene: TRBJ1-1
v_gene: TRBV4-1
len: 15
CDR3nt: TGCGCCAGCAGCCAAGCACAGGGCATGAACACTGAAGCTTTCTTT
CDR3aa: CASSQAQGMNTEAFF

abundance: many
d_gene: -
j_gene: TRBJ1-5
v_gene: TRBV27
len: 13
CDR3nt: TGTGCCAGCGGTCCACAGGGTAATCAGCCCCAGCATTTT
CDR3aa: CASGPQGNQPQHF

abundance: -
d_gene: -
j_gene: TRBJ1-2
v_gene: TRBV12-3/TRBV12-4
len: 17
CDR3nt: TGTGCCAGCAGTTTAAAAAGCCACTCGACAGTAGGGCGCGGCTACACCTTC
CDR3aa: CASSLKSHSTVGRGYTF

abundance: many
d_gene: TRBD1
j_gene: TRBJ1-5
v_gene: TRBV19
len: 15
CDR3nt: TGTGCCAGTAGTACCGGGAAGGGGGCACGACAGCCCCAGCATTTT
CDR3aa: CASSTGKGARQPQHF

abundance: once
d_gene: TRBD1
j_gene: TRBJ1-1
v_gene: TRBV6-5
len: 14
CDR3nt: TGTGCCAGCAGTTCCGGACAGGGAAACACCGAAGCTTGCTTT
CDR3aa: CASSSGQGNTEACF

abundance: many
d_gene: -
j_gene: TRBJ1-2
v_gene: TRBV12-3/TRBV12-4
len: 15
CDR3nt: TGTGCCAGCAGTCCCTCCCGGCAAAATAACTATGGCTACACCTTC
CDR3aa: CASSPSRQNNYGYTF

abundance: many
d_gene: -
j_gene: TRBJ2-5
v_gene: TRBV30
len: 13
CDR3nt: TGTGCCTGGAGCGACAGGACCTGGGGGACCCAGTACTTC
CDR3aa: CAWSDRTWGTQYF

abundance: many
d_gene: -
j_gene: TRBJ1-1
v_gene: TRBV12-3/TRBV12-4
len: 15
CDR3nt: TGTGCCAGCAGTTACCCAGGGGAGGGTTACACTGAAGCTTTCTTT
CDR3aa: CASSYPGEGYTEAFF

abundance: many
d_gene: -
j_gene: TRBJ1-1
v_gene: TRBV10-3
len: 12
CDR3nt: TGTGCCAATAGCGAGTCCAACACTGAAGCTTTCTTT
CDR3aa: CANSESNTEAFF